In its sample, the clone carrying this T cell receptor beta chain was seen a few times. Its antigen is undetermined. They got blood RNA out of unsorted whole blood and also pulled out germline DNA. The researchers produced TCR beta cDNA from 500 to 550 ng total RNA with a constant-region primer. Libraries of TCR beta came from three nested multiplex PCR rounds with slightly modified ARM-PCR. A single record per CDR3 protein comes from TCRdb applying MiXCR to the multiplex PCR reads. The data show 330,000 or so distinct CDR3 sequences, roughly two thirds seen once. These data originate in a study of tumor-infiltrating lymphocytes in primary liver carcinoma. Whole-study context: Primary liver carcinomas in the patients were surgically resected. General study points: Bulk unsorted sampling precluded comparing CD4+ and CD8+ repertoires. Significantly larger top-250-clone fractions were found in tumors than in blood (p = 0.039).

The sequencing input was peripheral blood. This TCR derives from a man aged 35 to 55 with primary liver carcinoma and hepatitis B virus infection.

For the CDR3, the DNA is TGTGCCAGCAGTTTAGGTTGGTCCTACAATGAGCAGTTCTTC. Translated, it gives CASSLGWSYNEQFF. V usage is TRBV12-3 or TRBV12-4 and J usage is TRBJ2-1; D gene uncertain. The CDR3 has 14 residues. V lost 1 base and J lost 1, with 5 bases in between.